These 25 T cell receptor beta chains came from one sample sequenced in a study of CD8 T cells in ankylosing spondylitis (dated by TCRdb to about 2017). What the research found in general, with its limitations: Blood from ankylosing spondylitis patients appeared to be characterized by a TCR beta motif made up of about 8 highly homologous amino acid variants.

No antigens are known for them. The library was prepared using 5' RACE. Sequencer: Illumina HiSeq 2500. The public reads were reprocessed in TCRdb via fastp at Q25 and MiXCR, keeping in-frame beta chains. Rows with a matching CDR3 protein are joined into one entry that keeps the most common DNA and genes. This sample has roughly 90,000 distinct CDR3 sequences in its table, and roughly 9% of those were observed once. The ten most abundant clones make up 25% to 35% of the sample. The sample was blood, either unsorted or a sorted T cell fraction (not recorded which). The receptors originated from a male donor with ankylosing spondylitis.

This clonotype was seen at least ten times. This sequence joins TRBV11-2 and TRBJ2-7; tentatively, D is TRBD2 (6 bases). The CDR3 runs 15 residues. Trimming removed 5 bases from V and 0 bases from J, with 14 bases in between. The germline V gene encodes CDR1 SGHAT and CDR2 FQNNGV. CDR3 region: CASSLPVADSYEQYF. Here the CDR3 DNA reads TGTGCCAGCAGCCTCCCAGTAGCGGACTCCTACGAGCAGTACTTC.

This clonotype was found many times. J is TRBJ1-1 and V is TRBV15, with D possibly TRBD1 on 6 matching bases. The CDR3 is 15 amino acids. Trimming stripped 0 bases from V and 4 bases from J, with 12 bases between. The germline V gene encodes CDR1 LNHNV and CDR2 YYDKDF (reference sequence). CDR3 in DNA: TGTGCCACCAGCAGAGACCGGGGGCTCGGCACTGAAGCTTTCTTT. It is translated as CATSRDRGLGTEAFF.

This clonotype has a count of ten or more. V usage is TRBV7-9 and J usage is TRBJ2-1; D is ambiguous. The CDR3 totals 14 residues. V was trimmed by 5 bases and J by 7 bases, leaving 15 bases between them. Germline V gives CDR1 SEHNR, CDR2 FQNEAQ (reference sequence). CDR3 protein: CASSTLLTENEQFF. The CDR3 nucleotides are TGTGCCAGCAGCACGCTACTCACGGAGAATGAGCAGTTCTTC. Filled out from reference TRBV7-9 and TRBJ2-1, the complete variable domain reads DTGVSQNPRHKITKRGQNVTFRCDPISEHNRLYWYRQTLGQGPEFLTYFQNEAQLEKSRLLSDRFSAERPKGSFSTLEIQRTEQGDSAMYLCASSTLLTENEQFFGPGTRLTVL.

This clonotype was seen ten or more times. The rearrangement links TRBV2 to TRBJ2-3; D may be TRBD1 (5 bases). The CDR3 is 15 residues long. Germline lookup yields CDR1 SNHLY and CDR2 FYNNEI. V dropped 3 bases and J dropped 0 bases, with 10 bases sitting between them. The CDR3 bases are TGTGCCAGCAGTGAGCGGCCAGGGAGCACAGATACGCAGTATTTT. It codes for CASSERPGSTDTQYF.

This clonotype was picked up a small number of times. In nucleotides, the CDR3 is TGCAGTGCTAGGGGTGTTAGCGGGAGAAGTGGGTCCTACGAGCAGTACGTC. Protein: CSARGVSGRSGSYEQYV. The V gene is TRBV20-1, the J gene TRBJ2-7; TRBD2 matches 9 bases. The germline CDR1 and CDR2 sequences are DFQATT and SNEGSKA (reference sequence). With V trimmed by 3 bases and J by 1 base, 13 bases remained unmatched. The CDR3 has 17 amino acids.

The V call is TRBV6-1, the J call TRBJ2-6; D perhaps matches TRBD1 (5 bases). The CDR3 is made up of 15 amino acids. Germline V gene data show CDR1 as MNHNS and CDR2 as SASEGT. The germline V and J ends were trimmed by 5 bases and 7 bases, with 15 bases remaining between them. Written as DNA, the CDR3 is TGTGCCAGCAGTACCCCCCAGGGTGACGCCAACGTCCTGACTTTC. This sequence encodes CASSTPQGDANVLTF.

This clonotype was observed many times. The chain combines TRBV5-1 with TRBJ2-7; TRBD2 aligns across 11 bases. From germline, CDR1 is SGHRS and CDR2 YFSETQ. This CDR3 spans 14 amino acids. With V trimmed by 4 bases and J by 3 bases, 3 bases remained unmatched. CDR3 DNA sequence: TGCGCCAGCAGCATTACTAGCGGGAGCTACGAGCAGTACTTC. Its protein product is CASSITSGSYEQYF. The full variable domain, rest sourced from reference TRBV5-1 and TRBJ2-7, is KAGVTQTPRYLIKTRGQQVTLSCSPISGHRSVSWYQQTPGQGLQFLFEYFSETQRNKGNFPGRFSGRQFSNSRSEMNVSTLELGDSALYLCASSITSGSYEQYFGPGTRLTVT.

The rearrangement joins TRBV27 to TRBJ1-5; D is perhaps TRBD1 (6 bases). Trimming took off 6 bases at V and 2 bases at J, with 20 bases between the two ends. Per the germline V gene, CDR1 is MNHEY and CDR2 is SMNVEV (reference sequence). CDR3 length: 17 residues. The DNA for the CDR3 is TGTGCCAGCAGCAGATACGTACAGGGAGGAGGCAATCAGCCCCAGCATTTT. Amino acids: CASSRYVQGGGNQPQHF.

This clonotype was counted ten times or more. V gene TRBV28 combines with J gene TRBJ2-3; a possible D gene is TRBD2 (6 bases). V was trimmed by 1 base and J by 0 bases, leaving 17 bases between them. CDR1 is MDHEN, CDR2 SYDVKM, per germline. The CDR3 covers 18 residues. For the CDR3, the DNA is TGTGCCAGCAGTTTATCGGGAGAGACCTTATGGAGCACAGATACGCAGTATTTT. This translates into CASSLSGETLWSTDTQYF. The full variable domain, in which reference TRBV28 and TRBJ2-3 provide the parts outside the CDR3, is DVKVTQSSRYLVKRTGEKVFLECVQDMDHENMFWYRQDPGLGLRLIYFSYDVKMKEKGDIPEGYSVSREKKERFSLILESASTNQTSMYLCASSLSGETLWSTDTQYFGPGTRLTVL.

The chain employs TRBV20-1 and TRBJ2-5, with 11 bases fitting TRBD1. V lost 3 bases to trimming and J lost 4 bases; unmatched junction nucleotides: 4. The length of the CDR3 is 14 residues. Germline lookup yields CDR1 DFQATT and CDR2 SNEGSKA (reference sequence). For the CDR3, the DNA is TGCAGTGCTAGGAAGGACAGGGGGCGAGAGACCCAGTACTTC. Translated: CSARKDRGRETQYF.

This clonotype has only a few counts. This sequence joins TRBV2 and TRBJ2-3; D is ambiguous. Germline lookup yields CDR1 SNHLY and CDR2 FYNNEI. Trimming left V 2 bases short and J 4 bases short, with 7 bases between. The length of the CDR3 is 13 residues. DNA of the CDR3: TGTGCCAGCAGTGAACCCGTGTCAGATACGCAGTATTTT. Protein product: CASSEPVSDTQYF.

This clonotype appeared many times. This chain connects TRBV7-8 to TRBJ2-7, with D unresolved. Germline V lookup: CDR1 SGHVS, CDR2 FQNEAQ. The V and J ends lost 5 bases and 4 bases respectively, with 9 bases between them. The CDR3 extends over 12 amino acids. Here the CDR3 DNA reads TGTGCCAGCAGCCCCGACCGTTACGAGCAGTACGTC. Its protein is CASSPDRYEQYV.

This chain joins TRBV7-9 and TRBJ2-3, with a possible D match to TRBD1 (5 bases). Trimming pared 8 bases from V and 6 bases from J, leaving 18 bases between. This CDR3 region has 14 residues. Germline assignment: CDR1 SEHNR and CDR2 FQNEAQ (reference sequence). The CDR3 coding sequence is TGTGCCAGCGCCCCGGGTATAGGGGCGGATACGCAGTATTTT. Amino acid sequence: CASAPGIGADTQYF.

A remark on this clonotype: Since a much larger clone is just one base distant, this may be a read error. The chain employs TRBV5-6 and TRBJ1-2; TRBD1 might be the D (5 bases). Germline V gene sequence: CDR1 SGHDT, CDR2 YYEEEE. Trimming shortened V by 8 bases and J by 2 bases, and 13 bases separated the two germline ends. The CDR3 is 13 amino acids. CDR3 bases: TGTGCCAGGAGCCGCCGGGACAACTATGGCTACACCTTC. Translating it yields CARSRRDNYGYTF.

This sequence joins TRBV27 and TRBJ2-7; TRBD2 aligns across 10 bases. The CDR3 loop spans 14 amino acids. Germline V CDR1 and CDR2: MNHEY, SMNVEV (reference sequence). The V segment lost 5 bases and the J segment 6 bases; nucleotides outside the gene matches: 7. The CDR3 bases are TGTGCCAGCAGTATAAGCGGGAGGGCCGTCGAGCAGTACGTC. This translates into CASSISGRAVEQYV.

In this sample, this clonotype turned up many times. The CDR3: CASSFGYEQYV. The CDR3 region has the DNA TGTGCCAGCAGTTTTGGGTACGAGCAGTACGTC. V usage is TRBV12-3 or TRBV12-4 and J usage is TRBJ2-7; D gene ambiguous. The CDR3 totals 11 residues. V lost 3 bases to trimming and J lost 4 bases, with 4 bases between them.

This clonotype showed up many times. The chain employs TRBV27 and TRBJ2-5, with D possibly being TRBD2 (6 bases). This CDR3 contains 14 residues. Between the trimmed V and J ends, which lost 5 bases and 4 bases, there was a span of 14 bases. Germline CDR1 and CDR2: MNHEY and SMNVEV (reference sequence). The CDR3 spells CASSGHAGRETQYF. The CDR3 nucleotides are TGTGCCAGCAGTGGACATGCGGGGAGAGAGACCCAGTACTTC.

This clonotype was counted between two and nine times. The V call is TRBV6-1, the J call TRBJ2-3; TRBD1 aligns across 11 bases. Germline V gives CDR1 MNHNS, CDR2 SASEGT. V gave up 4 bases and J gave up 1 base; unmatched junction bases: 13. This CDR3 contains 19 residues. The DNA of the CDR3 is TGTGCCAGCAGTGGATTCGGGACAGGGGGTTTTCTCGGCACAGATACGCAGTATTTT. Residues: CASSGFGTGGFLGTDTQYF.

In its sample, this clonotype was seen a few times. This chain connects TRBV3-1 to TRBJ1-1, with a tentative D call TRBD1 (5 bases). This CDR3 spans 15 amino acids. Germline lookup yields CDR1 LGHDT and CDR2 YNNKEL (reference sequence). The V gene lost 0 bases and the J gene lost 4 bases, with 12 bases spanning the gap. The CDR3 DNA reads TGTGCCAGCAGCCAAGAGGAGGGGACCAGCACTGAAGCTTTCTTT. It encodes CASSQEEGTSTEAFF. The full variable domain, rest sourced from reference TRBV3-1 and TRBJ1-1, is DTAVSQTPKYLVTQMGNDKSIKCEQNLGHDTMYWYKQDSKKFLKIMFSYNNKELIINETVPNRFSPKSPDKAHLNLHINSLELGDSAVYFCASSQEEGTSTEAFFGQGTRLTVV.

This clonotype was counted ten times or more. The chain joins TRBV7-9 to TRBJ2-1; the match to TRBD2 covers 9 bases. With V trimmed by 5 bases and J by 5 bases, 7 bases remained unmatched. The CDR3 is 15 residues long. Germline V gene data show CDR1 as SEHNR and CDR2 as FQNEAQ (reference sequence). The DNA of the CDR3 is TGTGCCAGCAGCCCGCGACTAGCGGACAACAATGAGCAGTTCTTC. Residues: CASSPRLADNNEQFF.

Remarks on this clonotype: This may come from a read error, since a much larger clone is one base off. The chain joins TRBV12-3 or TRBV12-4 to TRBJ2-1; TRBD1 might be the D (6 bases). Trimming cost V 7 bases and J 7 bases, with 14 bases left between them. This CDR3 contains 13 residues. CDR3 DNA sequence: TGTGCCAGCATACAGGGCGCAGGGAATGAGCAGTTCTTC. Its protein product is CASIQGAGNEQFF.

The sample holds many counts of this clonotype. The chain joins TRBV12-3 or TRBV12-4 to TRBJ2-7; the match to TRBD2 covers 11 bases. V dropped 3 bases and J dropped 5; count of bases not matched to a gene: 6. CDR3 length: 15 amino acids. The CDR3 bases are TGTGCCAGCAGTTTCACTAGCGGGAGTAGGGACGAGCAGTACTTC. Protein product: CASSFTSGSRDEQYF.

CDR3 nucleotide sequence: TGCGCCAGCAGTCAAGGAAGGACTAGCGGGAGGTACAATGAGCAGTTCTTC. Translating gives CASSQGRTSGRYNEQFF. The genes are TRBV23-1 and TRBJ2-1, with TRBD2 identical over 14 bases. Being an ORF, TRBV23-1 has a function that is uncertain. J gave up 4 bases and V 2 bases, and 4 bases lay outside the gene matches. This CDR3 has 17 amino acids.

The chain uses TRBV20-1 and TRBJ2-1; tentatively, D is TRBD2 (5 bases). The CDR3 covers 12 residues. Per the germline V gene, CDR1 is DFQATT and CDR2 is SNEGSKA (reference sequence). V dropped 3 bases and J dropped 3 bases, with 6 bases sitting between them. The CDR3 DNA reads TGCAGTGCTAGTACTAGCTACAATGAGCAGTTCTTC. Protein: CSASTSYNEQFF.

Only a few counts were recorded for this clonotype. The CDR3 DNA follows: TGTGCCAGCAGCCCCGGGACAGAGAACACTGAAGCTTTCTTT. Translating it yields CASSPGTENTEAFF. The genes are TRBV5-5 and TRBJ1-1, with 7 bases fitting TRBD1. The CDR3 runs to 14 residues. Trimming removed 4 bases from V and 1 base from J; junction bases left unmatched: 4. From germline, CDR1 is SGHKS and CDR2 YYEKEE (reference sequence).